This entry features one T cell receptor beta chain sequence. The antigen remains undetermined. This sample is drawn from a study of blood T cells in healthy people across ages. Study results and limitations: Researchers report that TCR beta diversity correlated strongly with naive T cell percentage. Comparison with aged donors showed that long-lived donors had more naive CD4+ cells and higher diversity.

Trimming removed 7 bases at V and 2 bases at J, with 14 bases between. Germline V lookup: CDR1 KGHDR, CDR2 SFDVKD. This CDR3 region has 14 residues. Through a sample-barcoded 5' primer and a J-beta primer mix, a second PCR was run for roughly 6 to 11 cycles. Via MiXCR, TCRdb re-called the 5' RACE reads, giving one row per CDR3 protein. The top ten clones hold roughly 7.7% of a sample with about 1,500,000 distinct CDR3 sequences, about 43% of them seen once. The receptor was derived from a woman between 18 and 29 years old in good health. The V and J genes are TRBV24-1 and TRBJ2-7; no definite D call. Material: blood. This CDR3 is CATSPGRSTYEQYF. The CDR3 nucleotides are TGTGCCACCAGCCCAGGCAGATCCACCTACGAGCAGTACTTC.